This entry is about one T cell receptor beta chain. This specimen belongs to a study of blood T cell repertoires in COVID-19. Overall study context: COVID-19 samples collected from the United States, Italy and Spain covered acute and convalescent phases. T cells, B-cell-depleted T cells, or PBMCs provided the cDNA or gDNA that served as material.

This CDR3 spans 13 amino acids. Germline V gene sequence: CDR1 KGHSH, CDR2 LQKENI. The V end was cut by 2 bases, the J end by 7 bases, with 6 bases between. Generated by immunoSEQ multiplex PCR, the TCRdb table keeps only in-frame clones and is missing some. The sample lists 300,000 to 450,000 clones, around 85% seen once, with 3.5% to 4% in the top ten. Sample: peripheral blood. The chain is built from TRBV18 and TRBJ1-6; D is unclear. The receptor was isolated from a young woman with acute or convalescent COVID-19. The CDR3 DNA follows: TGTGCCAGCTCACCAGACGGGAATTCACCCCTCCACTTT. Translated: CASSPDGNSPLHF.